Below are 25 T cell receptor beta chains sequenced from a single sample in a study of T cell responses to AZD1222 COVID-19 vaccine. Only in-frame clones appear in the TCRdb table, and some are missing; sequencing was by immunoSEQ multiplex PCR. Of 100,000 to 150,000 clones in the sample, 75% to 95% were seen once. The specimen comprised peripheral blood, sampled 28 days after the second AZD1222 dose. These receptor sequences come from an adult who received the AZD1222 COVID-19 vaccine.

The CDR3 protein is CASRRGGTDTQYF. The DNA for the CDR3 is TGTGCCAGCCGACGGGGGGGCACAGATACGCAGTATTTT. The chain employs TRBV11-3 and TRBJ2-3; 7 nucleotides align to TRBD2. CDR1 is SGHNT and CDR2 is YENEEA in the germline V gene. V shed 8 bases, J shed 1 base, and the junction held 3 bases outside the gene matches. This CDR3 comprises 13 residues.

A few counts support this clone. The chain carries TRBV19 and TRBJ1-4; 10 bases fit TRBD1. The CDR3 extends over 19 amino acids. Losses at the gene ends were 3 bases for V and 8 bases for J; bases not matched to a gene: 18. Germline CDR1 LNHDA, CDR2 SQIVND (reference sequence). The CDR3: CASSITGTGASWGLEKLFF. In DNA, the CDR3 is TGTGCCAGTAGTATTACCGGGACAGGGGCCTCTTGGGGACTCGAAAAACTGTTTTTT. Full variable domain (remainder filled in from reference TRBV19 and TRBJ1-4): DGGITQSPKYLFRKEGQNVTLSCEQNLNHDAMYWYRQDPGQGLRLIYYSQIVNDFQKGDIAEGYSVSREKKESFPLTVTSAQKNPTAFYLCASSITGTGASWGLEKLFFGSGTQLSVL.

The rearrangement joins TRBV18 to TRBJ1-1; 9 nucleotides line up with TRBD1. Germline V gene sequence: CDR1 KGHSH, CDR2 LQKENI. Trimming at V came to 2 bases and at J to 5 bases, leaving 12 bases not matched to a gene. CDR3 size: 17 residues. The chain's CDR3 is CASSPWDRAMGKTEAFF. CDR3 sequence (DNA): TGTGCCAGCTCACCATGGGACAGGGCGATGGGGAAGACTGAAGCTTTCTTT.

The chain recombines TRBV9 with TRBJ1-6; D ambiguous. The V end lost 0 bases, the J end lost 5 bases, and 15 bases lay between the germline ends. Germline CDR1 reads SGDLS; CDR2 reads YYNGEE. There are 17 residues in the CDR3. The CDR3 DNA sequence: TGTGCCAGCAGCGTAGGTCATATTCGGCAAAATAATTCACCCCTCCACTTT. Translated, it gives CASSVGHIRQNNSPLHF. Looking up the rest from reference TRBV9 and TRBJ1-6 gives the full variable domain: DSGVTQTPKHLITATGQRVTLRCSPRSGDLSVYWYQQSLDQGLQFLIQYYNGEERAKGNILERFSAQQFPDLHSELNLSSLELGDSALYFCASSVGHIRQNNSPLHFGNGTRLTVT.

The CDR3 nucleotides are TGTGCCACCAGTCCCTCCCAGGGAGACAATGAGCAGTTCTTC. It codes for CATSPSQGDNEQFF. The gene calls are TRBV24-1 and TRBJ2-1; D may correspond to TRBD1 or TRBD2 (5 bases each). This CDR3 region has 14 residues. Germline CDR1 reads KGHDR; CDR2 reads SFDVKD. Deletions cut 6 bases from V and 5 bases from J, with 13 bases between.

CDR3 in DNA: TGTGCCTCGGCGGCGCTGCCCAACTATGGCTACACCTTC. It is translated as CASAALPNYGYTF. This rearrangement joins TRBV6-4 to TRBJ1-2; no definite D call. This CDR3 is 13 amino acids long. CDR1 and CDR2 (germline): MRHNA, SNTAGT. Trimming stripped 11 bases from V and 2 bases from J, with 15 bases between.

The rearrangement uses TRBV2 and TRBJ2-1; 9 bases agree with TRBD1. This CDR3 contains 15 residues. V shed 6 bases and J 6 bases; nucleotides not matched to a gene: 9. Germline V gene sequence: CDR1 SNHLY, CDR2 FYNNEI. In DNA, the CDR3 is TGTGCCAGCAGAGGAGGGACAGGGAACACCAATGAGCAGTTCTTC. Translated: CASRGGTGNTNEQFF.

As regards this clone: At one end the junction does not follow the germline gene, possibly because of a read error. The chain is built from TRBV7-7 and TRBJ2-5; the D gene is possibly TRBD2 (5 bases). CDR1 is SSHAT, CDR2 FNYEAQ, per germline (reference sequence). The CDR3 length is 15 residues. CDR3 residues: CASSSRTGIGETQYF. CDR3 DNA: TGTGCTAGCAGCTCTAGGACCGGGATCGGAGAGACCCAGTACTTC.

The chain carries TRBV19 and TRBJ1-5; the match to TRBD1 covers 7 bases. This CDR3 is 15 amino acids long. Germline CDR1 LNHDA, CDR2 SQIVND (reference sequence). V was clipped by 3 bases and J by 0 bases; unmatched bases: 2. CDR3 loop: CASSMWDSSNQPQHF. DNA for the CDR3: TGTGCCAGTAGTATGTGGGACAGTAGCAATCAGCCCCAGCATTTT.

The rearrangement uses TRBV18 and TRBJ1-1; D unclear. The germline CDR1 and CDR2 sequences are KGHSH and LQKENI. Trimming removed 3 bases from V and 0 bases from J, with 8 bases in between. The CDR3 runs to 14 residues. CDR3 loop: CASSPIDLNTEAFF. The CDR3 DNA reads TGTGCCAGCTCACCTATCGACTTGAACACTGAAGCTTTCTTT. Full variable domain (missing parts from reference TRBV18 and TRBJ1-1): NAGVMQNPRHLVRRRGQEARLRCSPMKGHSHVYWYRQLPEEGLKFMVYLQKENIIDESGMPKERFSAEFPKEGPSILRIQQVVRGDSAAYFCASSPIDLNTEAFFGQGTRLTVV.

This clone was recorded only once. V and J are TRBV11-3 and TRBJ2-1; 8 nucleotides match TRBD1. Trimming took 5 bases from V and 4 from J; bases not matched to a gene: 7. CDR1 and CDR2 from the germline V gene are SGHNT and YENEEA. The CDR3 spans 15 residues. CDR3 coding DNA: TGTGCCAGCAGCACAGAGGGACAGGTATACAATGAGCAGTTCTTC. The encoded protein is CASSTEGQVYNEQFF.

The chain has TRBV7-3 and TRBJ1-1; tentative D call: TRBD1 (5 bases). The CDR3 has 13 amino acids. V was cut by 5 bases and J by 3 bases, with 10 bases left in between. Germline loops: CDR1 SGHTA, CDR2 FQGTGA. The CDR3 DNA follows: TGTGCCAGCAGCCTACAGGAGGACACTGAAGCTTTCTTT. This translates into CASSLQEDTEAFF.

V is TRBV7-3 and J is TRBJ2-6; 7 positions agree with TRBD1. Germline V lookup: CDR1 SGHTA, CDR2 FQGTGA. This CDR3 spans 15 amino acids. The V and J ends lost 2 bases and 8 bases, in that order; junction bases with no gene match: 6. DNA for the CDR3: TGTGCCAGCAGCTTATCAGGGGGAAGGCCCAACGTCCTGACTTTC. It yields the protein CASSLSGGRPNVLTF.

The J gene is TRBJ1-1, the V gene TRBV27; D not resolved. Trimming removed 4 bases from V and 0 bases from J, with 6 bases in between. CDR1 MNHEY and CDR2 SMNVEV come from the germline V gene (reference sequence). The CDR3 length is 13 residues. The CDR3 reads CASSSPMNTEAFF. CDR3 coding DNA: TGTGCCAGCAGTTCACCAATGAACACTGAAGCTTTCTTT.

The CDR3 nucleotides are TGCAGCGTATCGACCTGGACTTTACGGACCGAGCAGTACGTC. It translates to CSVSTWTLRTEQYV. This chain links TRBV29-1 with TRBJ2-7; weak D call: TRBD2 (5 bases). Germline V gene sequence: CDR1 SQVTM, CDR2 ANQGSEA. V lost 6 bases and J lost 6, with 21 bases in between. This CDR3 is built from 14 residues.

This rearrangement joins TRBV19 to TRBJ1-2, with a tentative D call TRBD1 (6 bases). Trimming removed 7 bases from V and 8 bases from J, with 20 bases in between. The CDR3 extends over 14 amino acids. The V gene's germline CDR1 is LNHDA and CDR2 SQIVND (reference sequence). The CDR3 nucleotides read TGTGCCAGTACCCCATCGGGACACCCGGGGGGCTACACCTTC. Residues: CASTPSGHPGGYTF.

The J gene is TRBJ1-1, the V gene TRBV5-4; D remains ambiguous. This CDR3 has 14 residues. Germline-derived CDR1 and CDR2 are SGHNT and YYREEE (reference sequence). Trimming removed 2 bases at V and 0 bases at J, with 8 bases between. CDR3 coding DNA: TGTGCCAGCAGCTTAAGGACTGTGAACACTGAAGCTTTCTTT. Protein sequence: CASSLRTVNTEAFF.

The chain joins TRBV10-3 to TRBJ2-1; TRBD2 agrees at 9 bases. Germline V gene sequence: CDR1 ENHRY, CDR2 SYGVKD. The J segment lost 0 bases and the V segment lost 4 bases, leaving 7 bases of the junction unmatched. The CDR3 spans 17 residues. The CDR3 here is CAISGWREGHSYNEQFF. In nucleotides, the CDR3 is TGTGCCATCAGTGGATGGCGGGAGGGACACTCCTACAATGAGCAGTTCTTC.

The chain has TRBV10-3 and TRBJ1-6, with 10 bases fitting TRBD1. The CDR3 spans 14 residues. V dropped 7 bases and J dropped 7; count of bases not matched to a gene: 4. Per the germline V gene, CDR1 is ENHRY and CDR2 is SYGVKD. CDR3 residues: CAITRDRGNSPLHF. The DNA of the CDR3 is TGTGCCATCACCAGGGACAGGGGAAATTCACCCCTCCACTTT.

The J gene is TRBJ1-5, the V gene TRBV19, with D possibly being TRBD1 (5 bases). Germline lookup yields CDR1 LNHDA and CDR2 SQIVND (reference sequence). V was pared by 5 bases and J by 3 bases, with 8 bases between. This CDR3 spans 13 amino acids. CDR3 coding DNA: TGTGCCAGTAGTCCCAGGGACAATCAGCCCCAGCATTTT. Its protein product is CASSPRDNQPQHF.

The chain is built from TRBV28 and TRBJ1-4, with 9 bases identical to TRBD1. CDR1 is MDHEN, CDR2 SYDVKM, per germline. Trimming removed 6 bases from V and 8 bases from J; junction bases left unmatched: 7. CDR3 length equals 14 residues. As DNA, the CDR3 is TGTGCCAGCAGAGAGACAGGGGGAGGCGAAAAACTGTTTTTT. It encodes CASRETGGGEKLFF.

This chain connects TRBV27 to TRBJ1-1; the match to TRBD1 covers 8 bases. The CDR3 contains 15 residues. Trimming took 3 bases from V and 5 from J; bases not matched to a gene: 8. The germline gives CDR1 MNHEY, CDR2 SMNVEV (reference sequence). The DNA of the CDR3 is TGTGCCAGCAGTTTCACAGGACAGGGTGGGACTGAAGCTTTCTTT. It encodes CASSFTGQGGTEAFF.

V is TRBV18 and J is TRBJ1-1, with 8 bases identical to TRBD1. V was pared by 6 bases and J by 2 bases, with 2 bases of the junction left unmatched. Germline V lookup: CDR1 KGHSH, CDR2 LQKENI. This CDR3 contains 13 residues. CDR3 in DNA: TGTGCCAGCTCGGCAGGGGGCAACACTGAAGCTTTCTTT. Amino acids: CASSAGGNTEAFF.

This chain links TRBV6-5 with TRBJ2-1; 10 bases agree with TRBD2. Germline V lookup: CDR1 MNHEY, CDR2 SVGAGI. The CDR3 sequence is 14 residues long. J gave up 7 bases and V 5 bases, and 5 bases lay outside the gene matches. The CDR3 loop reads CASSLAGARNEQFF. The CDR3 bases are TGTGCCAGCAGTCTAGCGGGAGCGAGGAATGAGCAGTTCTTC.

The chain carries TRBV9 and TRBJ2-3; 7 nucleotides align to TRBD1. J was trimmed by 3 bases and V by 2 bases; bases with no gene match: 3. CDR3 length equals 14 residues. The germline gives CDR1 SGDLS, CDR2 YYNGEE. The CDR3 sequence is CASSVGTETDTQYF. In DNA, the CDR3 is TGTGCCAGCAGCGTCGGGACAGAAACAGATACGCAGTATTTT.